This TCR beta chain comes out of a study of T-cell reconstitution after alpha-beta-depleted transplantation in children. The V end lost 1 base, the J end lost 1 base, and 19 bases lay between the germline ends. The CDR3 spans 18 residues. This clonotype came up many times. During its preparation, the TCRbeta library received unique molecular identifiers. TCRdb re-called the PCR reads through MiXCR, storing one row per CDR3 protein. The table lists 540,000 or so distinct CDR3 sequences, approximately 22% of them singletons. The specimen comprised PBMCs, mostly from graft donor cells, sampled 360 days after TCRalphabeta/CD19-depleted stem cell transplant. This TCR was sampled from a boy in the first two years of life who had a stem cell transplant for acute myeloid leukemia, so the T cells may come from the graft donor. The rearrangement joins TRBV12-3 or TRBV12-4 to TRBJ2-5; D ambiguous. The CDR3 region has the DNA TGTGCCAGCAGTTTAGACCCCCGGCAGAATCACCGCCAAGAGACCCAGTACTTC. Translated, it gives CASSLDPRQNHRQETQYF.